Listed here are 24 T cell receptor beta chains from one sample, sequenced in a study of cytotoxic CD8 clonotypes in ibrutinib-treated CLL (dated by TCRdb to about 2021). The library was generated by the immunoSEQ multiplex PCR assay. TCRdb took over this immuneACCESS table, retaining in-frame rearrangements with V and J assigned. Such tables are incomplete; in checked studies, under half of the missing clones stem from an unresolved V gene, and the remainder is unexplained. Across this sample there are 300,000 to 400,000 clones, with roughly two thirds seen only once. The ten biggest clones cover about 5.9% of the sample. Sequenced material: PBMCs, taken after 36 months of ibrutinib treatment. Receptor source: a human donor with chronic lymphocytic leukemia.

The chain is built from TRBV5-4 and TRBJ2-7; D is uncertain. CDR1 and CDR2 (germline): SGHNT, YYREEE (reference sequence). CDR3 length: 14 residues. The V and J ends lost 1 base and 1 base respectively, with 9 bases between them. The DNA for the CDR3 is TGTGCCAGCAGCTTGTCTGGCAATTCCTACGAGCAGTACTTC. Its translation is CASSLSGNSYEQYF.

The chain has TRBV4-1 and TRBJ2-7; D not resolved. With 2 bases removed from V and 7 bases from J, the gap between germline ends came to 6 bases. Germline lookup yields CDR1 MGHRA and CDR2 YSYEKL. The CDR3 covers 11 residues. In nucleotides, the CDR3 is TGCGCCAGCAGCCAATACGGGGAGCAGTACTTC. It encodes CASSQYGEQYF.

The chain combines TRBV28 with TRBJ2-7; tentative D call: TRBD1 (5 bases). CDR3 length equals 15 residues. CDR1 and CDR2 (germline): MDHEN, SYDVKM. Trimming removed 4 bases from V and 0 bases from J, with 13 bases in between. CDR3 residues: CASSSATESSYEQYF. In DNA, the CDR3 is TGTGCCAGCAGTTCAGCGACAGAGAGCTCCTACGAGCAGTACTTC.

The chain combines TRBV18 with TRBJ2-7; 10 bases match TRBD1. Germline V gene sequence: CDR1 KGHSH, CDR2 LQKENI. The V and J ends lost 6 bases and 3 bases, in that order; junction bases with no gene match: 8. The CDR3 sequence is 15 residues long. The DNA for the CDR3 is TGTGCCAGCTCCGGGGGACAGGGGTTCTTCTACGAGCAGTACTTC. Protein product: CASSGGQGFFYEQYF. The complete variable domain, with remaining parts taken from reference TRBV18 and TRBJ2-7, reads NAGVMQNPRHLVRRRGQEARLRCSPMKGHSHVYWYRQLPEEGLKFMVYLQKENIIDESGMPKERFSAEFPKEGPSILRIQQVVRGDSAAYFCASSGGQGFFYEQYFGPGTRLTVT.

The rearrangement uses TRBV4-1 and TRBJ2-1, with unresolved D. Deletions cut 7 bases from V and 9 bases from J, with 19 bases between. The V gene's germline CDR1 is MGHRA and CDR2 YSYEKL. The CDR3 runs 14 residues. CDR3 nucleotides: TGCGCCAGCACAGTGGAGATTCAGAGATTTGAGCAGTTCTTC. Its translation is CASTVEIQRFEQFF.

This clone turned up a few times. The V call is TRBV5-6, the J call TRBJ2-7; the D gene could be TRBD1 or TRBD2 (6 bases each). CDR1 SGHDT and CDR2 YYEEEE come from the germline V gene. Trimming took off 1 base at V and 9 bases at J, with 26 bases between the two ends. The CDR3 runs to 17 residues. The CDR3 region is CASSLWKPGHLYGGQYF. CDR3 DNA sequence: TGTGCCAGCAGCTTGTGGAAACCGGGACATCTTTACGGGGGGCAGTACTTC.

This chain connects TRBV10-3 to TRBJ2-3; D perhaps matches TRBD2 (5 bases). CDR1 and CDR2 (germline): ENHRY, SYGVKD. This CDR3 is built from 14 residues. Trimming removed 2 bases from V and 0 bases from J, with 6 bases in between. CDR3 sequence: CAISEGGSTDTQYF. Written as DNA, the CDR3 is TGTGCCATCAGTGAGGGCGGGAGCACAGATACGCAGTATTTT.

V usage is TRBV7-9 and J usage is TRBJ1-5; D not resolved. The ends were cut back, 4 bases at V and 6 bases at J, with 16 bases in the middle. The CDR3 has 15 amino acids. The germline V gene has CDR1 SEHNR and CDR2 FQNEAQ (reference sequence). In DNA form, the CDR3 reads TGTGCCAGCAGCTCGGACGGCGAAGCGGGTCAGCCCCAGCATTTT. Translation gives CASSSDGEAGQPQHF.

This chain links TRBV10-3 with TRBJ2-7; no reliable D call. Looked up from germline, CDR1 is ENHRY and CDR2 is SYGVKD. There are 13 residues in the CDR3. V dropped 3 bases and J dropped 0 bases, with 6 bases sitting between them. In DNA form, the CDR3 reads TGTGCCATCAGTGATACAGCCTCCTACGAGCAGTACTTC. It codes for CAISDTASYEQYF.

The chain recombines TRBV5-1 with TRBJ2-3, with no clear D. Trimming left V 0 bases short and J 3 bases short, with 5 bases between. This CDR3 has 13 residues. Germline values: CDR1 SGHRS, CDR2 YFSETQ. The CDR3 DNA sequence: TGCGCCAGCAGCTTGGGAAAAACAGATACGCAGTATTTT. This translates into CASSLGKTDTQYF.

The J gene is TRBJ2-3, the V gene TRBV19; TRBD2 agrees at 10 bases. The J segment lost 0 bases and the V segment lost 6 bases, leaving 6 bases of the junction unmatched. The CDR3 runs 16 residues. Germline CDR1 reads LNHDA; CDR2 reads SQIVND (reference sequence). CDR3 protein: CASSTRTSGSTDTQYF. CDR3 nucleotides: TGTGCCAGTAGCACCCGGACTAGCGGAAGCACAGATACGCAGTATTTT.

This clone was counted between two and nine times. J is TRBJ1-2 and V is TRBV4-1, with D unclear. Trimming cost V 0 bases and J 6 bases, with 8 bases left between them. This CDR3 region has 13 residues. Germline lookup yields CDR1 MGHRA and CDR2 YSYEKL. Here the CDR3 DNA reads TGCGCCAGCAGCCAAGAAGGCAGCAATGGCTACACCTTC. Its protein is CASSQEGSNGYTF.

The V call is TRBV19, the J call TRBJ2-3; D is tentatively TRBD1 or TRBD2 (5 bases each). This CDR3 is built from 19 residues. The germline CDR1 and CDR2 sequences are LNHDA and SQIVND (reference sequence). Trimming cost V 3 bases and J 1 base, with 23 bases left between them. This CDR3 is CASSISQEDERVRTDTQYF. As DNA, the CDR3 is TGTGCCAGTAGTATCTCACAGGAGGACGAAAGGGTGCGCACAGATACGCAGTATTTT.

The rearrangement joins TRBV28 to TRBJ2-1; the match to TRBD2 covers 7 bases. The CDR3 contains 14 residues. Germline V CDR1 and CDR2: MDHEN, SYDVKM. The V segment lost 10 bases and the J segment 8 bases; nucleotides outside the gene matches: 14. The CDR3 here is CAILLADKGDEQFF. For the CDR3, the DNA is TGTGCCATTCTCCTAGCGGATAAGGGCGATGAGCAGTTCTTC.

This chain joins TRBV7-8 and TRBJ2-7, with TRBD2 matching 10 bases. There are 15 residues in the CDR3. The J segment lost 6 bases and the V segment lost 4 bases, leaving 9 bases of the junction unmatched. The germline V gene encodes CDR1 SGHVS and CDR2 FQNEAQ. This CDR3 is CASSSFFSGGTEQYF. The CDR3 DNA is TGTGCCAGCAGCTCCTTTTTTAGCGGGGGGACCGAGCAGTACTTC.

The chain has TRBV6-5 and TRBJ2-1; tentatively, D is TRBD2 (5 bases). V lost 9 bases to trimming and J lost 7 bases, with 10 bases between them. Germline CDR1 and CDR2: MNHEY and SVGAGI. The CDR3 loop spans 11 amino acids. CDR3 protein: CARGLLNEQFF. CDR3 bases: TGTGCCAGAGGACTTCTAAATGAGCAGTTCTTC.

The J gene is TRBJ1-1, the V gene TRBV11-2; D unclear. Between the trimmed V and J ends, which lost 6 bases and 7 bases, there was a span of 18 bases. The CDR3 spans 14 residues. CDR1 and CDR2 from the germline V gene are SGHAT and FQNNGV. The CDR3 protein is CASSFFRPPFEAFF. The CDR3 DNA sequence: TGTGCCAGCAGTTTTTTTCGCCCACCCTTTGAAGCTTTCTTT.

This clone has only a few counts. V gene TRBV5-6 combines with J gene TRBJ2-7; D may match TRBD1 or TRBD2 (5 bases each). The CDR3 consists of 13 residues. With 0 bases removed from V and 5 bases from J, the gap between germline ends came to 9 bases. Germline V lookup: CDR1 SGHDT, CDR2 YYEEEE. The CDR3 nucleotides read TGTGCCAGCAGCTTGGTGTTGGGGGACGAGCAGTACTTC. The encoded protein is CASSLVLGDEQYF.

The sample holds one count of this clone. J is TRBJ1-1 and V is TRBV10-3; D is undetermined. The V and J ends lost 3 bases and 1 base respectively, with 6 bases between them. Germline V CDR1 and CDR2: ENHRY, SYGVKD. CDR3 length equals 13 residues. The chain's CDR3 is CAISESWNTEAFF. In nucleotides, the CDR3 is TGTGCCATCAGTGAATCCTGGAACACTGAAGCTTTCTTT.

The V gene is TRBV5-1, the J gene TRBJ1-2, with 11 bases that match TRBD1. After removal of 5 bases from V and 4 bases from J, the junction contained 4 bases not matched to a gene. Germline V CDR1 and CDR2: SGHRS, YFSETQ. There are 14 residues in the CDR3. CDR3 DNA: TGCGCCAGCAGTTCCGGGACAGGGGGCTATGGCTACACCTTC. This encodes CASSSGTGGYGYTF.

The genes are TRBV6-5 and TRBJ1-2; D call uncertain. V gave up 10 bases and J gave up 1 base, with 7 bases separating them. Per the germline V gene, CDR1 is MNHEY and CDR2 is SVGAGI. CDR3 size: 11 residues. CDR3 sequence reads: CAIRLNYGYTF. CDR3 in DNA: TGTGCCATCAGACTTAACTATGGCTACACCTTC.

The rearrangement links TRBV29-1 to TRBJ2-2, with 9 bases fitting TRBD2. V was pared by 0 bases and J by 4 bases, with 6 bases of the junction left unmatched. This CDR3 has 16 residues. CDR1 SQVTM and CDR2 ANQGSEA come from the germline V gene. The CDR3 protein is CSVEDRREGPTGELFF. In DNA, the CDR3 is TGCAGCGTTGAAGATAGGCGGGAGGGCCCCACCGGGGAGCTGTTTTTT.

This CDR3 reads CATSRALAGGDYNEQFF. CDR3 nucleotide sequence: TGTGCCACCAGCAGAGCTTTAGCGGGAGGGGATTACAATGAGCAGTTCTTC. The J gene is TRBJ2-1, the V gene TRBV15; 11 nucleotides agree with TRBD2. The CDR3 loop spans 17 amino acids. Germline CDR1 LNHNV, CDR2 YYDKDF (reference sequence). J gave up 4 bases and V 1 base, and 6 bases lay outside the gene matches.

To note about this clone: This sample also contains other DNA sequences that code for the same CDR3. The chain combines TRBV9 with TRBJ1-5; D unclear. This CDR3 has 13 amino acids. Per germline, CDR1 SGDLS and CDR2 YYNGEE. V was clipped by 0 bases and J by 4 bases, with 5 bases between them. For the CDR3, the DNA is TGTGCCAGCAGCGTAGATGGGAATCAGCCCCAGCATTTT. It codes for CASSVDGNQPQHF. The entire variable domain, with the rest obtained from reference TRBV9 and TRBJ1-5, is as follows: DSGVTQTPKHLITATGQRVTLRCSPRSGDLSVYWYQQSLDQGLQFLIQYYNGEERAKGNILERFSAQQFPDLHSELNLSSLELGDSALYFCASSVDGNQPQHFGDGTRLSIL.